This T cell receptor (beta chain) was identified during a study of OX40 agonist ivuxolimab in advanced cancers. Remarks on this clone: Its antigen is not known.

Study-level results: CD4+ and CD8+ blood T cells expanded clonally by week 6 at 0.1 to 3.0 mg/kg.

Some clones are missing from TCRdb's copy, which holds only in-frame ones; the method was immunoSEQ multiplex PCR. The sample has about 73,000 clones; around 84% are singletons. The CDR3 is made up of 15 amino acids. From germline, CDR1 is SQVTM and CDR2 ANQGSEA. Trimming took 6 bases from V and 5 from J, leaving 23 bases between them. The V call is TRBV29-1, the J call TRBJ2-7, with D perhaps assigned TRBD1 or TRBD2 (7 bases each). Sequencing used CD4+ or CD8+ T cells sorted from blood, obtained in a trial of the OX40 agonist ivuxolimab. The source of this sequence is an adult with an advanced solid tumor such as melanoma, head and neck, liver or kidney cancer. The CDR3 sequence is CSVKSRGEGAHEQYF. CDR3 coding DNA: TGCAGCGTCAAAAGCCGGGGGGAGGGGGCACACGAGCAGTACTTC.